Below, 20 T cell receptor beta chains from the same sample are listed, as sequenced in a study of vaccination effects on CD4 cells after COVID-19. No cognate antigen is known for these TCRs. CD4+ T cell isolation took place after nine to eleven days of culture. Produced via immunoSEQ multiplex PCR; TCRdb's table is partial and in-frame only. The sample consists of tens of thousands of clones, approximately 74% of them appearing once. The sample consisted of CD4+ T cells from PBMCs cultured without peptide, taken before COVID-19 vaccination. These receptors were taken from a human donor who had a prior SARS-CoV-2 infection.

This chain joins TRBV7-9 and TRBJ2-7, with 7 bases aligning to TRBD2. The CDR3 runs to 15 residues. Trimming at V came to 1 base and at J to 1 base, leaving 4 bases not matched to a gene. In germline, CDR1 is SEHNR, CDR2 FQNEAQ (reference sequence). This CDR3 is CASSLDGDYSYEQYF. For the CDR3, the DNA is TGTGCCAGCAGCTTAGATGGGGACTATTCCTACGAGCAGTACTTC.

The chain joins TRBV10-2 to TRBJ1-1; a weak D match, TRBD1 (5 bases). Germline assignment: CDR1 WSHSY and CDR2 SAAADI. CDR3 length: 14 amino acids. The V and J ends lost 6 bases and 1 base respectively, with 12 bases between them. CDR3 sequence: CASRRGTENTEAFF. In DNA, the CDR3 is TGCGCCAGCAGAAGAGGGACGGAGAACACTGAAGCTTTCTTT.

V usage is TRBV2 and J usage is TRBJ2-3, with TRBD1 identical over 8 bases. This CDR3 contains 17 residues. Trimming removed 0 bases from V and 1 base from J; junction bases left unmatched: 6. CDR1 and CDR2 from the germline V gene are SNHLY and FYNNEI. The CDR3 spells CASSEAPGGRGTDTQYF. DNA for the CDR3: TGTGCCAGCAGTGAAGCCCCAGGGGGCCGGGGCACAGATACGCAGTATTTT.

This rearrangement joins TRBV5-5 to TRBJ2-7; TRBD2 might be the D (5 bases). The CDR3 runs to 14 residues. The V gene lost 0 bases and the J gene lost 6 bases, with 13 bases spanning the gap. CDR1 SGHKS and CDR2 YYEKEE come from the germline V gene (reference sequence). CDR3 in amino acids: CASSLGEGIGEQYF. The CDR3 DNA follows: TGTGCCAGCAGCTTGGGTGAGGGAATAGGCGAGCAGTACTTC. The entire variable domain, with the rest obtained from reference TRBV5-5 and TRBJ2-7, is as follows: DAGVTQSPTHLIKTRGQQVTLRCSPISGHKSVSWYQQVLGQGPQFIFQYYEKEERGRGNFPDRFSARQFPNYSSELNVNALLLGDSALYLCASSLGEGIGEQYFGPGTRLTVT.

Concerning this clone itself: Other DNA variants within this sample encode the same CDR3. The rearrangement joins TRBV12-3 or TRBV12-4 to TRBJ1-5; no definite D call. The CDR3 is 13 residues long. The germline V and J ends were trimmed by 1 base and 0 bases, with 1 base remaining between them. CDR3 in amino acids: CASSLGSNQPQHF. The CDR3, as DNA: TGTGCCAGCAGTTTAGGTAGCAATCAGCCCCAGCATTTT.

This chain links TRBV2 with TRBJ1-1; D is ambiguous. This CDR3 region has 12 residues. The V end was cut by 7 bases, the J end by 1 base, with 7 bases between. From germline, CDR1 is SNHLY and CDR2 FYNNEI. The CDR3 spells CASKDGNTEAFF. CDR3 DNA sequence: TGTGCCAGCAAGGACGGGAACACTGAAGCTTTCTTT.

The rearrangement uses TRBV9 and TRBJ1-1; D is ambiguous. CDR3 size: 13 residues. Per the germline V gene, CDR1 is SGDLS and CDR2 is YYNGEE. V lost 3 bases and J 4 bases, leaving 10 bases between the germline ends. The CDR3 DNA follows: TGTGCCAGCAGCGATGGCAGGCTCACTGAAGCTTTCTTT. This encodes CASSDGRLTEAFF.

In its sample, this clone was seen a few times. The V call is TRBV5-1, the J call TRBJ2-7, with 7 bases identical to TRBD1. The CDR3 covers 15 residues. After removal of 6 bases from V and 1 base from J, the junction contained 10 bases not matched to a gene. CDR1 is SGHRS, CDR2 YFSETQ, per germline. CDR3 in DNA: TGCGCCAGCACAGCCGGGACAGTTGATTCCTACGAGCAGTACTTC. Translated, it gives CASTAGTVDSYEQYF. Supplemented by reference TRBV5-1 and TRBJ2-7, the full variable domain reads KAGVTQTPRYLIKTRGQQVTLSCSPISGHRSVSWYQQTPGQGLQFLFEYFSETQRNKGNFPGRFSGRQFSNSRSEMNVSTLELGDSALYLCASTAGTVDSYEQYFGPGTRLTVT.

This clone showed up just a few times. The V call is TRBV19, the J call TRBJ2-3; D may be TRBD1 or TRBD2 (6 bases each). Trimming stripped 8 bases from V and 3 bases from J, with 24 bases between. The CDR3 runs to 17 residues. Per the germline V gene, CDR1 is LNHDA and CDR2 is SQIVND (reference sequence). CDR3 DNA: TGTGCCAGTCGATCCCCCCCTGGGGGCGGGATTACAGATACGCAGTATTTT. Protein sequence: CASRSPPGGGITDTQYF.

The chain uses TRBV4-2 and TRBJ1-4; 8 bases are a match to TRBD1. This CDR3 is built from 15 residues. The J segment lost 8 bases and the V segment lost 1 base, leaving 6 bases of the junction unmatched. Germline V gene data show CDR1 as LGHNA and CDR2 as YNFKEQ. CDR3 protein: CASSQGQGLGEKLFF. CDR3 DNA: TGTGCCAGCAGCCAAGGACAGGGGTTGGGCGAAAAACTGTTTTTT.

V gene TRBV5-6 combines with J gene TRBJ2-3; D unclear. Germline V gene lookup returns CDR1 SGHDT and CDR2 YYEEEE. The V end lost 1 base, the J end lost 4 bases, and 7 bases lay between the germline ends. CDR3 length: 13 amino acids. The CDR3 nucleotides are TGTGCCAGCAGCTTGAGCCCCCCAGATACGCAGTATTTT. This sequence encodes CASSLSPPDTQYF.

The chain links TRBV5-1 to TRBJ2-5, with 7 bases fitting TRBD1. In germline, CDR1 is SGHRS, CDR2 YFSETQ. V dropped 7 bases and J dropped 4; count of bases not matched to a gene: 7. The CDR3 spans 13 residues. The CDR3 sequence is CASRQGPRETQYF. The CDR3 coding sequence is TGCGCCAGCCGACAGGGCCCCCGAGAGACCCAGTACTTC.

The rearrangement uses TRBV9 and TRBJ2-1; maybe TRBD2 (6 bases). The germline gives CDR1 SGDLS, CDR2 YYNGEE. Between the trimmed V and J ends, which lost 5 bases and 0 bases, there was a span of 9 bases. This CDR3 comprises 14 residues. CDR3 protein: CASSAGSSYNEQFF. CDR3 bases: TGTGCCAGCAGTGCGGGGAGCTCCTACAATGAGCAGTTCTTC.

The J gene is TRBJ2-3, the V gene TRBV9; D is undetermined. The germline gives CDR1 SGDLS, CDR2 YYNGEE. This CDR3 has 14 residues. The ends were cut back, 0 bases at V and 0 bases at J, with 5 bases in the middle. The CDR3 spells CASSVEYSTDTQYF. The CDR3, as DNA: TGTGCCAGCAGCGTAGAGTACAGCACAGATACGCAGTATTTT. The full variable domain, its missing parts supplied by reference TRBV9 and TRBJ2-3, is DSGVTQTPKHLITATGQRVTLRCSPRSGDLSVYWYQQSLDQGLQFLIQYYNGEERAKGNILERFSAQQFPDLHSELNLSSLELGDSALYFCASSVEYSTDTQYFGPGTRLTVL.

In this sample, this clone turned up once. The rearrangement uses TRBV2 and TRBJ1-2; D possibly corresponds to TRBD1 (6 bases). Trimming left V 7 bases short and J 7 bases short, with 13 bases between. Per germline, CDR1 SNHLY and CDR2 FYNNEI. The CDR3 covers 12 residues. The CDR3 DNA reads TGTGCCAGCATTACAGGGCCGGGTGGCTACACCTTC. Protein: CASITGPGGYTF.

V usage is TRBV11-3 and J usage is TRBJ2-4; the match to TRBD2 covers 8 bases. The V gene's germline CDR1 is SGHNT and CDR2 YENEEA. The trim removed 7 bases at V and 8 bases at J, leaving 13 bases unmatched. CDR3 length equals 15 residues. In DNA, the CDR3 is TGTGCCAGCACCCGAGGGATAGCGGGACTCGACATTCAGTACTTC. It is translated as CASTRGIAGLDIQYF.

This sequence joins TRBV7-9 and TRBJ2-3, with unresolved D. Trimming removed 5 bases at V and 4 bases at J, with 4 bases between. This CDR3 region has 11 residues. CDR1 and CDR2 from the germline V gene are SEHNR and FQNEAQ (reference sequence). The CDR3 DNA reads TGTGCCAGCAGCCCAGCAGATACGCAGTATTTT. Translating gives CASSPADTQYF.

The rearrangement links TRBV7-9 to TRBJ1-4, with D maybe TRBD1 (6 bases). The V and J ends lost 5 bases and 5 bases respectively, with 15 bases between them. The length of the CDR3 is 15 residues. Germline V CDR1 and CDR2: SEHNR, FQNEAQ (reference sequence). The CDR3 sequence is CASSPRGASNEKLFF. CDR3 nucleotides: TGTGCCAGCAGCCCTCGGGGGGCCTCGAATGAAAAACTGTTTTTT.

This chain uses TRBV12-3 or TRBV12-4 with TRBJ1-5, with 8 nucleotides matching TRBD1. The CDR3 runs to 13 residues. The ends lost 6 bases at V and 7 bases at J; junction bases unmatched: 5. The CDR3 reads CASRGQGLQPQHF. Here the CDR3 DNA reads TGTGCCAGCAGAGGACAGGGTTTACAGCCCCAGCATTTT.

This clone was counted once. The gene calls are TRBV3-1 (or the pseudogene TRBV3-2) and TRBJ2-5; TRBD2 aligns across 16 bases. Per germline, CDR1 LGHDT and CDR2 YNNKEL (reference sequence). V was pared by 0 bases and J by 5 bases, with 6 bases of the junction left unmatched. The CDR3 is 18 amino acids. In nucleotides, the CDR3 is TGTGCCAGCAGCCAAGATCTGGGACTAGCGGGGGGGGGTGAGACCCAGTACTTC. Its translation is CASSQDLGLAGGGETQYF.